Following are 19 T cell receptor beta chains from one sample sequenced in a study of CD8+ T cells in alopecia areata. The sample's treatment: oral pan-JAK inhibitor, 5-10 mg twice daily. Extraction of RNA preceded its reverse transcription into cDNA, which served as the sequencing template. Profiled with immunoSEQ multiplex PCR; TCRdb holds only in-frame clones, not every one. The sample holds roughly 98,000 clones; roughly two thirds are singletons and the top ten take 15% to 19%. The material sequenced was CD8+ T cells sorted from blood, taken at week 4, from a patient treated with tofacitinib. The origin of the receptors is a human donor with alopecia areata.

The chain links TRBV25-1 to TRBJ1-1; the D is unclear. Trimming cost V 1 base and J 0 bases, with 3 bases left between them. Germline CDR1 and CDR2: MGHDK and SYGVNS. The CDR3 runs 13 residues. CDR3 DNA sequence: TGTGCCAGCAGTGAATCCCTGAACACTGAAGCTTTCTTT. Translating gives CASSESLNTEAFF.

This clone was seen a handful of times. The chain links TRBV29-1 to TRBJ1-2; no reliable D call. The CDR3 runs to 11 residues. CDR1 is SQVTM and CDR2 is ANQGSEA in the germline V gene. Trimming took 0 bases from V and 7 from J, leaving 6 bases between them. The CDR3 DNA sequence: TGCAGCGTTGAAGATCGCGGTGGCTACACCTTC. As protein: CSVEDRGGYTF. The whole variable domain, remainder taken from reference TRBV29-1 and TRBJ1-2, is SAVISQKPSRDICQRGTSLTIQCQVDSQVTMMFWYRQQPGQSLTLIATANQGSEATYESGFVIDKFPISRPNLTFSTLTVSNMSPEDSSIYLCSVEDRGGYTFGSGTRLTVV.

CDR3 loop: CASSTLAGNTGELFF. CDR3 nucleotide sequence: TGTGCCAGCAGTACCCTAGCGGGGAACACCGGGGAGCTGTTTTTT. The J gene is TRBJ2-2, the V gene TRBV27, with TRBD2 identical over 8 bases. V dropped 5 bases and J dropped 1; count of bases not matched to a gene: 3. Germline-derived CDR1 and CDR2 are MNHEY and SMNVEV (reference sequence). This CDR3 has 15 residues.

The gene calls are TRBV6-5 and TRBJ2-5, with D possibly matching TRBD1 (5 bases). CDR1 MNHEY and CDR2 SVGAGI come from the germline V gene. Trimming took off 6 bases at V and 3 bases at J, with 17 bases between the two ends. CDR3 length: 15 residues. CDR3 protein: CASRLTRTREETQYF. For the CDR3, the DNA is TGTGCCAGCAGGCTGACCCGGACACGTGAAGAGACCCAGTACTTC.

This clone is labeled medium-sized. This sequence joins TRBV9 and TRBJ2-5, with TRBD2 identical over 13 bases. This CDR3 has 16 residues. V lost 4 bases and J lost 4; bases outside the gene matches: 7. Germline CDR1 and CDR2: SGDLS and YYNGEE. The CDR3 DNA is TGTGCCAGCAGCCTCGGACTAGCGGGAGTTCCAGAGACCCAGTACTTC. Amino acids: CASSLGLAGVPETQYF.

The chain uses TRBV4-1 and TRBJ2-7; 10 nucleotides agree with TRBD1. V was pared by 3 bases and J by 4 bases, with 3 bases of the junction left unmatched. Germline CDR1 MGHRA, CDR2 YSYEKL. CDR3 length: 14 amino acids. For the CDR3, the DNA is TGCGCCAGCAGCCATCGGACAGGGGGGTACGAGCAGTACTTC. This sequence encodes CASSHRTGGYEQYF.

The gene calls are TRBV7-8 and TRBJ2-5; TRBD2 is a possible D gene (5 bases). The CDR3 totals 16 residues. Germline values: CDR1 SGHVS, CDR2 FQNEAQ. V lost 7 bases and J lost 3, with 21 bases in between. CDR3 DNA sequence: TGTGCCAGCAACAATCTCATGCAACTAGGGAAAGAGACCCAGTACTTC. Protein sequence: CASNNLMQLGKETQYF.

V is TRBV7-6 and J is TRBJ2-7; 8 nucleotides align to TRBD2. Germline trimming cut 4 bases from V and 5 bases from J; bases unmatched to any gene: 10. Germline V gene lookup returns CDR1 SGHVS and CDR2 FNYEAQ. The CDR3 length is 15 residues. The CDR3 region has the DNA TGTGCCAGCAGCTCATTAGCGGGACGTCACCACGAGCAGTACTTC. This codes for CASSSLAGRHHEQYF. The variable domain in full, with the rest retrieved from reference TRBV7-6 and TRBJ2-7, is GAGVSQSPRYKVTKRGQDVALRCDPISGHVSLYWYRQALGQGPEFLTYFNYEAQQDKSGLPNDRFSAERPEGSISTLTIQRTEQRDSAMYRCASSSLAGRHHEQYFGPGTRLTVT.

CDR3 sequence: CASSLGQGGRDTQYF. DNA for the CDR3: TGCGCCAGCAGCTTGGGACAGGGGGGAAGAGATACGCAGTATTTT. The rearrangement joins TRBV5-1 to TRBJ2-3; 9 bases agree with TRBD1. V shed 0 bases and J 5 bases; nucleotides not matched to a gene: 4. This CDR3 has 15 residues. Germline V lookup: CDR1 SGHRS, CDR2 YFSETQ. The full variable domain, in which reference TRBV5-1 and TRBJ2-3 provide the parts outside the CDR3, is KAGVTQTPRYLIKTRGQQVTLSCSPISGHRSVSWYQQTPGQGLQFLFEYFSETQRNKGNFPGRFSGRQFSNSRSEMNVSTLELGDSALYLCASSLGQGGRDTQYFGPGTRLTVL.

This clone was found once. The V call is TRBV5-1, the J call TRBJ1-2; D unclear. This CDR3 comprises 13 residues. Trimming cost V 0 bases and J 2 bases, with 5 bases left between them. Per the germline V gene, CDR1 is SGHRS and CDR2 is YFSETQ. CDR3 sequence: CASSLETNYGYTF. The CDR3 coding sequence is TGCGCCAGCAGCTTGGAGACGAACTATGGCTACACCTTC.

The J gene is TRBJ2-1, the V gene TRBV4-1; maybe TRBD2 (5 bases). The CDR3 covers 13 residues. V was cut by 2 bases and J by 7 bases, with 9 bases left in between. Per the germline V gene, CDR1 is MGHRA and CDR2 is YSYEKL. CDR3 bases: TGCGCCAGCAGCCAATTCGGGGAGAATGAGCAGTTCTTC. It encodes CASSQFGENEQFF.

This chain's CDR3 is CASSYSIAQGERYF. In DNA, the CDR3 is TGTGCCAGCAGTTACTCGATAGCACAGGGAGAGAGGTACTTC. The genes are TRBV6-5 and TRBJ2-7; TRBD1 might be the D (6 bases). The CDR3 covers 14 residues. With 0 bases removed from V and 12 bases from J, the gap between germline ends came to 18 bases. The V gene's germline CDR1 is MNHEY and CDR2 SVGAGI.

The chain joins TRBV19 to TRBJ2-5; TRBD2 matches 10 bases. CDR1 LNHDA and CDR2 SQIVND come from the germline V gene (reference sequence). Trimming took 3 bases from V and 0 from J; bases not matched to a gene: 10. The CDR3 totals 18 residues. This chain's CDR3 is CASSISGLAGEHQETQYF. The CDR3 nucleotides are TGTGCCAGTAGTATTTCAGGTCTAGCGGGGGAGCACCAAGAGACCCAGTACTTC.

The chain has TRBV6-5 and TRBJ2-1, with D perhaps matching TRBD2 (5 bases). There are 16 residues in the CDR3. V was pared by 0 bases and J by 0 bases, with 9 bases between. Germline V gene lookup returns CDR1 MNHEY and CDR2 SVGAGI. The CDR3 loop is CASSYSAGSSYNEQFF. The CDR3 region has the DNA TGTGCCAGCAGTTACTCCGCGGGTAGCTCCTACAATGAGCAGTTCTTC.

The chain links TRBV29-1 to TRBJ2-3; the D is unclear. CDR1 is SQVTM and CDR2 is ANQGSEA in the germline V gene. The germline V and J ends were trimmed by 3 bases and 6 bases, with 7 bases remaining between them. The CDR3 is 11 amino acids. CDR3 sequence: CSVEGSDTQYF. Written as DNA, the CDR3 is TGCAGCGTTGAGGGTTCCGATACGCAGTATTTT.

The chain employs TRBV19 and TRBJ1-1, with 7 bases fitting TRBD1. Looked up from germline, CDR1 is LNHDA and CDR2 is SQIVND (reference sequence). The CDR3 totals 14 residues. Trimming cost V 5 bases and J 0 bases; bases outside gene matches: 3. In nucleotides, the CDR3 is TGTGCCAGTAGTGCGGGACAGATGAACACTGAAGCTTTCTTT. Translation: CASSAGQMNTEAFF.

This chain links TRBV20-1 with TRBJ2-5; D is unresolved. Germline CDR1 is DFQATT and CDR2 is SNEGSKA (reference sequence). The length of the CDR3 is 11 residues. V dropped 6 bases and J dropped 3 bases, with 8 bases sitting between them. CDR3 bases: TGCAGTGCCCGGGTGGAAGAGACCCAGTACTTC. The encoded protein is CSARVEETQYF.

J is TRBJ2-7 and V is TRBV13; D ambiguous. The CDR3 spans 14 residues. Germline assignment: CDR1 PRHDT and CDR2 FYEKMQ (reference sequence). Trimming shortened V by 5 bases and J by 7 bases, and 18 bases separated the two germline ends. The CDR3 nucleotides are TGTGCCAGCAGCCTCGGACCATTGTATAGGGAGCAGTACTTC. Residues: CASSLGPLYREQYF.

The chain recombines TRBV19 with TRBJ1-2, with D perhaps TRBD1 (5 bases). V was clipped by 7 bases and J by 4 bases, with 13 bases between them. Per the germline V gene, CDR1 is LNHDA and CDR2 is SQIVND (reference sequence). CDR3 length equals 13 residues. For the CDR3, the DNA is TGTGCCAGTAACCCCGGGACGGTCTATGGCTACACCTTC. It specifies CASNPGTVYGYTF.